This T cell receptor beta chain was sequenced during a study of graft-versus-host responses after intestinal transplantation. Study at large: Every recipient had anti-thymocyte globulin induction and 2 to 4 years of tacrolimus plus steroids.

Libraries were prepared by immunoSEQ multiplex PCR; TCRdb keeps only in-frame clonotypes and omits some of them. The table shows fewer than 120,000 clones, with 93% occurring only once. The CDR3 is 12 amino acids. Germline CDR1 reads MNHEY; CDR2 reads SMNVEV (reference sequence). Trimming removed 8 bases at V and 0 bases at J, with 7 bases between. As for this clone: Its specificity is unknown.

This receptor was obtained from a human donor who received an intestinal transplant. V and J are TRBV27 and TRBJ1-1, with D unclear. Material: unstimulated CD8+ T cells sorted from spleen or lymph node cells, obtained before intestinal transplant. CDR3: CASRHLNTEAFF. The DNA for the CDR3 is TGTGCCAGCCGACATTTGAACACTGAAGCTTTCTTT.